This entry describes one T cell receptor beta chain. Its cognate antigen is unknown. TCRdb re-analysed the RT-PCR reads in MiXCR, keeping a single row per CDR3 protein. Among hundreds of thousands of distinct CDR3 sequences listed, approximately 15% were seen once. This CDR3 has 13 residues. In germline, CDR1 is SNHLY, CDR2 FYNNEI. The trim removed 11 bases at V and 7 bases at J, leaving 7 bases unmatched. The entry originates in a study of response to subunit inactivated influenza vaccine. Study outcomes and limitations: Authors suggested seasonal influenza vaccinations each recruit few new T cells.

The TCR sequence derives from a man between 45 and 60 years old who received an inactivated influenza vaccine. The sample consisted of PBMCs from blood, taken 14 days before vaccination. J is TRBJ2-2 and V is TRBV2, with TRBD1 identical over 10 bases. The CDR3 protein is CARDGTGVGELFF. The CDR3 DNA follows: TGTGCCCGAGATGGGACAGGGGTCGGGGAGCTGTTTTTT.